This record concerns one T cell receptor beta chain sequence. During active infection, Seattle patients enrolled and were then monitored through disease. The sample originates from a study of blood T cell repertoires in COVID-19. In the study overall: There were acute and convalescent COVID-19 samples, and they came from the United States, Italy and Spain. T cells, B-cell-depleted T cells, or PBMCs supplied cDNA or gDNA.

In the source study's methods: From reference gene primer amplification, estimates of nucleated cell counts were derived. Generated by immunoSEQ multiplex PCR, the TCRdb table keeps only in-frame clones and is missing some. The D gene and trimming were derived from the DNA, and the V and J assignments and clone size from that table. The table lists 90,000 or so clones, approximately 88% of them singletons. Germline loops: CDR1 SQVTM, CDR2 ANQGSEA. CDR3 length equals 16 residues. V trimming: 6 bases; J trimming: 3 bases; junction bases outside the gene matches: 13. Sample: peripheral blood. The receptor comes from a man between 60 and 70 years old with COVID-19, enrolled during active disease. The J gene is TRBJ2-3, the V gene TRBV29-1; 9 bases are a match to TRBD1. This CDR3 reads CSVRLRHRGRTDTQYF. In DNA, the CDR3 is TGCAGCGTCCGCCTCAGGCACAGGGGGCGTACAGATACGCAGTATTTT.